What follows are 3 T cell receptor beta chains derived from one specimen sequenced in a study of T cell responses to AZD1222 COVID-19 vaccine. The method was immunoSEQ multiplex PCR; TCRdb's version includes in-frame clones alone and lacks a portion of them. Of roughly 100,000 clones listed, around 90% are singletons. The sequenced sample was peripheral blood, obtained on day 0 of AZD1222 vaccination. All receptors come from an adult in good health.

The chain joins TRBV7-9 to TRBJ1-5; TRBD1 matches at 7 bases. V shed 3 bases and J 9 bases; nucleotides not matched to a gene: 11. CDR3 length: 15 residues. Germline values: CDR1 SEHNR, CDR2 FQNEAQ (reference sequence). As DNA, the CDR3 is TGTGCCAGCAGCTTTGGGGACAGCCAATTATGGCCCCAGCATTTT. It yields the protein CASSFGDSQLWPQHF.

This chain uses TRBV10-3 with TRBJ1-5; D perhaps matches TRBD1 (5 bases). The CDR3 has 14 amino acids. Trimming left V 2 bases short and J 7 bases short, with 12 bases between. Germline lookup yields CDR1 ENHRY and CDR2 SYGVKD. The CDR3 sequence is CAISEGVGGQPQHF. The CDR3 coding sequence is TGTGCCATCAGTGAGGGGGTCGGGGGACAGCCCCAGCATTTT.

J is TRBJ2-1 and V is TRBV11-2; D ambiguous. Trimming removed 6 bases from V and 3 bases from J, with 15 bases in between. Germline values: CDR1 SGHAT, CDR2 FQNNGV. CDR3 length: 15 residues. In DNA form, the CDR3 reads TGTGCCAGCAGACCCCTGGGCGGCCTCTACAATGAGCAGTTCTTC. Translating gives CASRPLGGLYNEQFF.